What follows are 6 T cell receptor beta chains derived from one specimen sequenced in a study of regulatory T cells in long-lasting Graves disease. Construction of TCR beta libraries relied on iRepertoire HTBI primers and on Arm-PCR targeting CDR3 regions. TCRdb reanalysed the multiplex PCR reads using MiXCR and keeps one entry per CDR3 protein. This table holds more than 650,000 distinct CDR3 sequences, about 30% found once. Indicated time point: persistent/refractory GD, antithyroid drugs over 5 years with positive TRAb. PBMCs provided the RNA from which the TCR library was made. Material: peripheral blood mononuclear cells (PBMCs), obtained when the disease was refractory, from a patient treated with antithyroid drugs. Receptors originate from a female donor with Graves disease.

The CDR3 nucleotides are TGCGCCAGCAGCTTAGTGACTAGCGGGAGAGGCATTCAGTACTTC. This encodes CASSLVTSGRGIQYF. V is TRBV5-1 and J is TRBJ2-4; the match to TRBD2 covers 12 bases. The V and J ends lost 2 bases and 9 bases, in that order; junction bases with no gene match: 6. CDR3 size: 15 residues. CDR1 SGHRS and CDR2 YFSETQ come from the germline V gene.

In its sample, this clonotype was seen many times. The CDR3 loop is CASRLLRVGTEAFF. CDR3 coding DNA: TGTGCCAGCAGGCTATTAAGGGTGGGGACTGAAGCTTTCTTT. V usage is TRBV28 and J usage is TRBJ1-1; D not resolved. V was clipped by 6 bases and J by 5 bases, with 16 bases between them. The germline CDR1 and CDR2 sequences are MDHEN and SYDVKM. The CDR3 sequence is 14 residues long.

The chain joins TRBV11-2 to TRBJ2-7; D perhaps matches TRBD2 (6 bases). Germline CDR1 and CDR2: SGHAT and FQNNGV. The CDR3 spans 14 residues. The V end lost 5 bases, the J end lost 5 bases, and 16 bases lay between the germline ends. The CDR3 reads CASSAGQWSHEQYF. DNA of the CDR3: TGTGCCAGCAGCGCGGGGCAATGGAGCCACGAGCAGTACTTC.

This clonotype was found a few times. This chain links TRBV2 with TRBJ2-7, with 11 nucleotides matching TRBD2. The J segment lost 5 bases and the V segment lost 6 bases, leaving 15 bases of the junction unmatched. This CDR3 has 17 residues. Looked up from germline, CDR1 is SNHLY and CDR2 is FYNNEI. The CDR3 region has the DNA TGTGCCAGCAGACCCCCGGTGGGACTAGCGGAGACCCACGAGCAGTACTTC. This encodes CASRPPVGLAETHEQYF.

This clonotype showed up just a few times. The chain carries TRBV6-2 or TRBV6-3 and TRBJ1-1; D ambiguous. V was pared by 5 bases and J by 0 bases, with 13 bases between. CDR1 is MNHEY and CDR2 is SVGEGT in the germline V gene. This CDR3 comprises 15 residues. CDR3 DNA sequence: TGTGCCAGCAGTAACGCCGGGGTCCTGAACACTGAAGCTTTCTTT. Translating gives CASSNAGVLNTEAFF.

This clonotype showed up just once. The rearrangement joins TRBV19 to TRBJ2-2; 8 nucleotides line up with TRBD2. CDR3 length: 16 residues. In germline, CDR1 is LNHDA, CDR2 SQIVND (reference sequence). J lost 2 bases, V lost 7 bases, and 9 bases had no gene match. CDR3 in DNA: TGTGCCAGTAAGGAGATAGCGGGATTAAACACCGGGGAGCTGTTTTTT. Translation gives CASKEIAGLNTGELFF.